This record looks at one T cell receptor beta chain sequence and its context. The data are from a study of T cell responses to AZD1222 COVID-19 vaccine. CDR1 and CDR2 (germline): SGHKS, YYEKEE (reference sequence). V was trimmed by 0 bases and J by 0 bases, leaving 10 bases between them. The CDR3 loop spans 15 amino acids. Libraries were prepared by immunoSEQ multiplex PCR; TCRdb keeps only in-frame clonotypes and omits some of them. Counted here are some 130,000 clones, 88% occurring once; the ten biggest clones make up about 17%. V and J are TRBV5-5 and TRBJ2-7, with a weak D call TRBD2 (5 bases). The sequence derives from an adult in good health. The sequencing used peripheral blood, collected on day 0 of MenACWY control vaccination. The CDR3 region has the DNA TGTGCCAGCAGCTTGGCGGCGGGCAGCTCCTACGAGCAGTACTTC. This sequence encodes CASSLAAGSSYEQYF.